The 7 T cell receptor beta chains presented below share a single source sample, sequenced in a study of CD8+ T cells in alopecia areata. The sample's treatment: oral pan-JAK inhibitor, 5-10 mg twice daily. Extraction and reverse transcription of RNA yielded cDNA as the sequencing template. The table came from immunoSEQ multiplex PCR; TCRdb's copy has only in-frame clones and leaves some out. The data show 150,000 to 200,000 clones, around 60% seen once. The source was CD4+ T cells sorted from blood, collected at week 49, from a patient treated with tofacitinib. The receptors originated from a human donor with alopecia areata.

The V gene is TRBV7-6, the J gene TRBJ2-5; 8 bases fit TRBD1. The CDR3 sequence is 15 residues long. Trimming took 5 bases from V and 5 from J; bases not matched to a gene: 10. The germline V gene has CDR1 SGHVS and CDR2 FNYEAQ. The DNA for the CDR3 is TGTGCCAGCAGCCCCGGAGGCAGGGGGCTGGAGACCCAGTACTTC. Translated: CASSPGGRGLETQYF.

This clone occurred a few times. V gene TRBV7-2 combines with J gene TRBJ1-1; no definite D call. With 3 bases removed from V and 1 base from J, the gap between germline ends came to 9 bases. The germline gives CDR1 SGHTA, CDR2 FQGNSA. The CDR3 loop spans 14 amino acids. The CDR3 sequence is CASSFNRQNTEAFF. The CDR3 DNA reads TGTGCCAGCAGCTTTAACAGACAGAACACTGAAGCTTTCTTT. Combining the CDR3 with reference TRBV7-2 and TRBJ1-1 gives the whole variable domain GAGVSQSPSNKVTEKGKDVELRCDPISGHTALYWYRQSLGQGLEFLIYFQGNSAPDKSGLPSDRFSAERTGGSVSTLTIQRTQQEDSAVYLCASSFNRQNTEAFFGQGTRLTVV.

V is TRBV29-1 and J is TRBJ1-2; 7 bases match TRBD1. Germline CDR1 and CDR2: SQVTM and ANQGSEA. There are 11 residues in the CDR3. The V segment lost 7 bases and the J segment 8 bases; nucleotides outside the gene matches: 7. The CDR3 nucleotides are TGCAGCGACCGGGACAGCCGGGGCTACACCTTC. As protein: CSDRDSRGYTF.

The rearrangement uses TRBV9 and TRBJ1-6, with no clear D. This CDR3 has 13 amino acids. Trimming took off 3 bases at V and 5 bases at J, with 6 bases between the two ends. Germline CDR1 SGDLS, CDR2 YYNGEE. The CDR3 loop reads CASSGLNNSPLHF. The CDR3 bases are TGTGCCAGCAGCGGTCTCAATAATTCACCCCTCCACTTT.

The V gene is TRBV19, the J gene TRBJ2-6, with 7 bases matching TRBD1. The V and J ends lost 0 bases and 0 bases, in that order; junction bases with no gene match: 8. The CDR3 is 19 residues long. Germline V gives CDR1 LNHDA, CDR2 SQIVND (reference sequence). The CDR3 DNA is TGTGCCAGTAGTATAGATCACGGGACAGTCTCCTCTGGGGCCAACGTCCTGACTTTC. It codes for CASSIDHGTVSSGANVLTF.

This chain links TRBV4-2 with TRBJ1-1; D not resolved. The germline V and J ends were trimmed by 5 bases and 3 bases, with 4 bases remaining between them. Germline-derived CDR1 and CDR2 are LGHNA and YNFKEQ. The CDR3 totals 11 residues. For the CDR3, the DNA is TGTGCCAGCAGCTCAGACACTGAAGCTTTCTTT. This gives the protein CASSSDTEAFF.

V and J are TRBV7-9 and TRBJ1-6; 8 positions agree with TRBD1. This CDR3 spans 18 amino acids. Per the germline V gene, CDR1 is SEHNR and CDR2 is FQNEAQ (reference sequence). The V and J ends lost 3 bases and 4 bases, in that order; junction bases with no gene match: 11. The CDR3 region is CASSFAGTGDAYNSPLHF. CDR3 nucleotides: TGTGCCAGCAGCTTCGCCGGGACAGGCGATGCTTATAATTCACCCCTCCACTTT.